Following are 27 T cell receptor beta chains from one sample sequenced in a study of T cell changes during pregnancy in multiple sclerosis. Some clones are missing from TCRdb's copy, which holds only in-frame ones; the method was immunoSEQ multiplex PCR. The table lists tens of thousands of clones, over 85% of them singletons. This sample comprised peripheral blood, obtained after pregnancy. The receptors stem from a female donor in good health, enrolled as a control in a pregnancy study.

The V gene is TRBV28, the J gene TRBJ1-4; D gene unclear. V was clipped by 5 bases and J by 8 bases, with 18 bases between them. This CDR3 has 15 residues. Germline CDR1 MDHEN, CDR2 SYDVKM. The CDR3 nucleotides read TGTGCCAGCAGTGAGACCGGTGCGGGTTACGAAAAACTGTTTTTT. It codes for CASSETGAGYEKLFF.

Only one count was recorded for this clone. CDR3 bases: TGTGCCAGCAGTTCCCCCCAGATAGCCGCAGATACGCAGTATTTT. Protein product: CASSSPQIAADTQYF. The rearrangement links TRBV27 to TRBJ2-3; D remains ambiguous. The ends were cut back, 4 bases at V and 4 bases at J, with 15 bases in the middle. The germline CDR1 and CDR2 sequences are MNHEY and SMNVEV (reference sequence). The CDR3 sequence is 15 residues long.

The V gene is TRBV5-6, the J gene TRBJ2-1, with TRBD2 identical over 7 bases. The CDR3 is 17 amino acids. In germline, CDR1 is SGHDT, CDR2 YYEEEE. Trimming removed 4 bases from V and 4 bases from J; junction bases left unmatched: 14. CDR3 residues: CASSTLGRGSEYNEQFF. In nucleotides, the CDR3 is TGTGCCAGCAGCACACTTGGGCGCGGGAGCGAATACAATGAGCAGTTCTTC.

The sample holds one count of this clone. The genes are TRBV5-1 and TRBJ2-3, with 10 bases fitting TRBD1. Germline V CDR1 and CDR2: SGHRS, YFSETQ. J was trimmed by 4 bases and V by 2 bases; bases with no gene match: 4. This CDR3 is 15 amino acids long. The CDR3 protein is CASSLVGQGADTQYF. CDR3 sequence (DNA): TGCGCCAGCAGCTTAGTAGGACAGGGGGCAGATACGCAGTATTTT.

CDR3 residues: CASSQVFRPGDGYTF. The DNA for the CDR3 is TGTGCCAGCAGCCAAGTATTTAGACCGGGGGATGGCTACACCTTC. The chain combines TRBV14 with TRBJ1-2; maybe TRBD1 (5 bases). Germline CDR1 is SGHDN and CDR2 is FVKESK. V was trimmed by 1 base and J by 6 bases, leaving 15 bases between them. This CDR3 contains 15 residues.

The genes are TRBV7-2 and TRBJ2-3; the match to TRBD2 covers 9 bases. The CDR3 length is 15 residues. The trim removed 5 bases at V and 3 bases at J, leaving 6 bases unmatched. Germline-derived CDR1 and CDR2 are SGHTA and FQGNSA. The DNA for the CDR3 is TGTGCCAGCAGCCCTTGGACTAGCGCGACAGATACGCAGTATTTT. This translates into CASSPWTSATDTQYF.

The CDR3, as DNA: TGTGCCAGCAGTGAAACGGCAGGGGCCTACGAGCAGTACTTC. Translating it yields CASSETAGAYEQYF. The gene calls are TRBV2 and TRBJ2-7, with D possibly matching TRBD1 (6 bases). The CDR3 consists of 14 residues. Germline V gene lookup returns CDR1 SNHLY and CDR2 FYNNEI. V lost 2 bases and J lost 2, with 10 bases in between.

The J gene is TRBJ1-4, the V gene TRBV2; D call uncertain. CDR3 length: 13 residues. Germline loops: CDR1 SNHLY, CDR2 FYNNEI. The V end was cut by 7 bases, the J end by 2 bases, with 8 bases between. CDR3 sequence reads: CASTVATNEKLFF. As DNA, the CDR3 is TGTGCCAGCACAGTTGCCACTAATGAAAAACTGTTTTTT.

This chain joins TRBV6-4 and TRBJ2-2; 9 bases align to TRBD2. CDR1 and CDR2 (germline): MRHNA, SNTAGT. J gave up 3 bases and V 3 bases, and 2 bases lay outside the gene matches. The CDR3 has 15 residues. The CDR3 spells CASSEREGHTGELFF. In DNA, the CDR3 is TGTGCCAGCAGTGAGCGGGAGGGCCACACCGGGGAGCTGTTTTTT.

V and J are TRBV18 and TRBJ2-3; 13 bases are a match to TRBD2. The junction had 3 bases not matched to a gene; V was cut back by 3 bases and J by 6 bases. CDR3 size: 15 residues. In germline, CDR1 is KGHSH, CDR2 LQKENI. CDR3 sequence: CASSPGLAGLDTQYF. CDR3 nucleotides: TGTGCCAGCTCACCGGGACTAGCGGGATTGGATACGCAGTATTTT.

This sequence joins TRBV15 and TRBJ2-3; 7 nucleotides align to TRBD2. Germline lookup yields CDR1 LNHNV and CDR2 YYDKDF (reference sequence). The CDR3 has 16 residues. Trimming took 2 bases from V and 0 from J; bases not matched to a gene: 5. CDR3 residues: CATSRSSGLSTDTQYF. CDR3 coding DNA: TGTGCCACCAGCAGAAGTAGCGGGCTTAGCACAGATACGCAGTATTTT.

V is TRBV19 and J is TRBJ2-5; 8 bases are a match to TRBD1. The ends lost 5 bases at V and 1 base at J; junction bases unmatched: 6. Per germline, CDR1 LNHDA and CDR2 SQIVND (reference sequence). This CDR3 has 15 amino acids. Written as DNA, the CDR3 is TGTGCCAGTAGTGACCCACAGGGGGTCCAAGAGACCCAGTACTTC. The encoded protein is CASSDPQGVQETQYF.

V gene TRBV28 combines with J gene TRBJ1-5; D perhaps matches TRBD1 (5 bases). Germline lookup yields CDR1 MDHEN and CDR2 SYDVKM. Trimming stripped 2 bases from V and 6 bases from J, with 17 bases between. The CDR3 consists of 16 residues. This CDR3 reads CASSLMGGNLGQPQHF. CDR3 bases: TGTGCCAGCAGTTTAATGGGGGGGAATCTGGGTCAGCCCCAGCATTTT.

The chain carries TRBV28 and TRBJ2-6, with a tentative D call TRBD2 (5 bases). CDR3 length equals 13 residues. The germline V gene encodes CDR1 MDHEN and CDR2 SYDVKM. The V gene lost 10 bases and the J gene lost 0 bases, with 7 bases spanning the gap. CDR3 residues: CATRGSGANVLTF. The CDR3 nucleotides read TGTGCCACCCGGGGCTCTGGGGCCAACGTCCTGACTTTC.

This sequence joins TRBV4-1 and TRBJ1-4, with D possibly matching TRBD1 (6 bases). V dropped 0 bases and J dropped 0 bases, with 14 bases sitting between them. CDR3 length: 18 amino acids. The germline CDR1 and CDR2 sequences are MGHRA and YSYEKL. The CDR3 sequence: CASSQDMAGDATNEKLFF. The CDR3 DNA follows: TGCGCCAGCAGCCAAGATATGGCAGGGGATGCAACTAATGAAAAACTGTTTTTT.

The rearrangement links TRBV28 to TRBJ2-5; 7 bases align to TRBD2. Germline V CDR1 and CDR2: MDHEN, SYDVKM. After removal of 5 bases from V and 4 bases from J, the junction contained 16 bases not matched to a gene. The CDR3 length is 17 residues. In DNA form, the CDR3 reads TGTGCCAGCAGTCCTACCGGATGGGAGGGAGCGGGAGAGACCCAGTACTTC. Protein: CASSPTGWEGAGETQYF.

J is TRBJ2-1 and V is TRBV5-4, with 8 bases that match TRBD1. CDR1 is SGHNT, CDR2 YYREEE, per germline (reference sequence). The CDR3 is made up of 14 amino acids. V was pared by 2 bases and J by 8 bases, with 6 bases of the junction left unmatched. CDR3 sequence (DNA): TGTGCCAGCAGCTTAGTGGACAGGGCTCATGAGCAGTTCTTC. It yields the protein CASSLVDRAHEQFF.

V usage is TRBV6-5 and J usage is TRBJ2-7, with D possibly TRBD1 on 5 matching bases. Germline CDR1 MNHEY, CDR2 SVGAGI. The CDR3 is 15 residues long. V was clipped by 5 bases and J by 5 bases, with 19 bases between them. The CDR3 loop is CASSPTGLLTNEQYF. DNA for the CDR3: TGTGCCAGCAGTCCTACAGGATTATTAACCAACGAGCAGTACTTC.

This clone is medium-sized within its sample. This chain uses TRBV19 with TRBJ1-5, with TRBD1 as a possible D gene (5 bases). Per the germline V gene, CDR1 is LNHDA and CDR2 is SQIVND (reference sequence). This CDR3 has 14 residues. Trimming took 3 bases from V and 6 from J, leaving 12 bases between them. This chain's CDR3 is CASSMKGSGQPQHF. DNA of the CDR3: TGTGCCAGTAGTATGAAGGGGTCGGGTCAGCCCCAGCATTTT.

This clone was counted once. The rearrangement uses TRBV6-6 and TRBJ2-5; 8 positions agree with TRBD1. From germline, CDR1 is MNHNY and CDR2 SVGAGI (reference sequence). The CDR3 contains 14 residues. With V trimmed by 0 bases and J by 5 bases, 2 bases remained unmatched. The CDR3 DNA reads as TGTGCCAGCAGTTACTCTGCAGGGGGCGAGACCCAGTACTTC. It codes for CASSYSAGGETQYF.

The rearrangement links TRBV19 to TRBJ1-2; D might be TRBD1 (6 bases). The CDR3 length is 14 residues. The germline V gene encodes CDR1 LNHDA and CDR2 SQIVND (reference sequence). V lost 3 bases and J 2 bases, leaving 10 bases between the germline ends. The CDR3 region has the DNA TGTGCCAGTAGTATTTCGGACAGAAACTATGGCTACACCTTC. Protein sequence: CASSISDRNYGYTF.

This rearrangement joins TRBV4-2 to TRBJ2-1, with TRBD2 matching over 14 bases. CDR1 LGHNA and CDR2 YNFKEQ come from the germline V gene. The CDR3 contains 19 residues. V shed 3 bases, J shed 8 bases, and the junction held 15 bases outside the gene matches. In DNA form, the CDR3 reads TGTGCCAGCAGCCAGGCCCCCGCCGGGACTAGCGGGAGTATCGATGAGCAGTTCTTC. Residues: CASSQAPAGTSGSIDEQFF.

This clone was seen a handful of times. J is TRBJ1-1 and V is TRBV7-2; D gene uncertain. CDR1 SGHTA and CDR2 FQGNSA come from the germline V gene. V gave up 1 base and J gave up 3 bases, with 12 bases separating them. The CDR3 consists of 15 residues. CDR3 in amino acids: CASSLGGGGDTEAFF. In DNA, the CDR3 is TGTGCCAGCAGCTTAGGCGGCGGCGGGGACACTGAAGCTTTCTTT.

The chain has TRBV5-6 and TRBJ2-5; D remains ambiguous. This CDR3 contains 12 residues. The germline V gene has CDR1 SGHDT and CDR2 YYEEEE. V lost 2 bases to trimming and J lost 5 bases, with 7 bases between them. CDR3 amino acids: CASSFSAETQYF. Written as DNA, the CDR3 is TGTGCCAGCAGCTTTTCTGCGGAGACCCAGTACTTC.

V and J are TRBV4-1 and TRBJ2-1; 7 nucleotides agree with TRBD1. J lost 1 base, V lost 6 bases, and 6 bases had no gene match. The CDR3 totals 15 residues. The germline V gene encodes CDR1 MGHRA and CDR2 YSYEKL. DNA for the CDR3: TGCGCCAGCAGACCAAAGGGGGCTTCCTACAATGAGCAGTTCTTC. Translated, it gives CASRPKGASYNEQFF.

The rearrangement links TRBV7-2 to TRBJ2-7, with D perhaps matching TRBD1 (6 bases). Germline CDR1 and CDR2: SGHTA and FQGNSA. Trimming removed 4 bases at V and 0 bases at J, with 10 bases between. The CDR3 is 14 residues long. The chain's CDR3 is CASSWLGASYEQYF. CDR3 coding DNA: TGTGCCAGCAGCTGGCTGGGGGCCTCCTACGAGCAGTACTTC.

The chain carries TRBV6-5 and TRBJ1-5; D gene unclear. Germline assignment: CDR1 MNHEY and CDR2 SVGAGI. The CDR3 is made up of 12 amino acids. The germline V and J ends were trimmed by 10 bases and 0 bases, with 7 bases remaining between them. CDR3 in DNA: TGTGCCATCGGGGATAGCAATCAGCCCCAGCATTTT. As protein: CAIGDSNQPQHF.